These 2 T cell receptor beta chains share one sample of origin, sequenced in a study of cytomegalovirus exposure and HLA in healthy donors. The PCR ran on 60 Vbeta and 13 Jbeta primers. Generated by immunoSEQ multiplex PCR, the TCRdb table keeps only in-frame clones and is missing some. The sample has tens of thousands of clones, roughly 84% seen once; the top ten hold approximately 2.1%. Sample: PBMCs. All receptors come from a man aged 18 to 30 in good health and CMV-seronegative.

The chain's CDR3 is CASSPRGTGGGEQYF. The CDR3 DNA follows: TGTGCCAGCTCACCACGGGGGACAGGTGGGGGCGAGCAGTACTTC. The chain employs TRBV18 and TRBJ2-7; 8 bases line up with TRBD1. CDR3 size: 15 residues. With 1 base clipped from V and 6 bases from J, the junction kept 8 bases outside the gene matches. Germline V gene lookup returns CDR1 KGHSH and CDR2 LQKENI.

The J gene is TRBJ2-5, the V gene TRBV7-2; D is perhaps TRBD2 (5 bases). The CDR3 has 15 residues. Germline V gives CDR1 SGHTA, CDR2 FQGNSA. V was trimmed by 2 bases and J by 1 base, leaving 11 bases between them. Written as DNA, the CDR3 is TGTGCCAGCAGCTTAAATGGAGGACTCCAAGAGACCCAGTACTTC. It yields the protein CASSLNGGLQETQYF. The whole variable domain, filled in from reference TRBV7-2 and TRBJ2-5, reads GAGVSQSPSNKVTEKGKDVELRCDPISGHTALYWYRQSLGQGLEFLIYFQGNSAPDKSGLPSDRFSAERTGGSVSTLTIQRTQQEDSAVYLCASSLNGGLQETQYFGPGTRLLVL.